Sequencing of this T cell receptor beta chain was carried out in a study of shared clonotypes between healthy human individuals. TCRdb's copy holds only in-frame clones and misses some; the assay was immunoSEQ multiplex PCR. The table records about 1,900,000 clones, roughly 94% of them present only once. Naive CD8 populations comprised CD45RO-negative cells positively selected for CCR7, excluding terminally differentiated effector memory CD45RA+ cells. The CDR3 consists of 12 residues. Germline V CDR1 and CDR2: SQVTM, ANQGSEA. With 2 bases removed from V and 8 bases from J, the gap between germline ends came to 12 bases.

The receptor was isolated from a man aged 18 to 30 in good health. The chain combines TRBV29-1 with TRBJ1-1; maybe TRBD1 (5 bases). Sequencing was performed on naive CD8+ T cells sorted from blood. Written as DNA, the CDR3 is TGCAGCGTTGAACTAGGGGACCGAGAAGCTTTCTTT. Its protein product is CSVELGDREAFF.